This T cell receptor beta chain originates from a study of blood T cell repertoires in COVID-19. Under the authors' procedure: Quantification of nucleated cells was approximated via reference gene primer amplification. Method: immunoSEQ multiplex PCR; TCRdb's copy keeps in-frame clones and lacks some. The D gene and trimming were derived from the DNA, and the V and J assignments and clone size from that table. Of around 140,000 clones in the sample, roughly 90% were seen once. Trimming left V 0 bases short and J 1 base short, with 8 bases between. Germline assignment: CDR1 SGDLS and CDR2 YYNGEE. There are 15 residues in the CDR3.

V is TRBV9 and J is TRBJ2-1, with D possibly TRBD2 on 6 matching bases. Sequencing input: peripheral blood. This receptor was obtained from a man between 45 and 60 years old with active or convalescent COVID-19. The CDR3 region is CASSVGRESYNEQFF. For the CDR3, the DNA is TGTGCCAGCAGCGTAGGGCGGGAATCCTACAATGAGCAGTTCTTC.